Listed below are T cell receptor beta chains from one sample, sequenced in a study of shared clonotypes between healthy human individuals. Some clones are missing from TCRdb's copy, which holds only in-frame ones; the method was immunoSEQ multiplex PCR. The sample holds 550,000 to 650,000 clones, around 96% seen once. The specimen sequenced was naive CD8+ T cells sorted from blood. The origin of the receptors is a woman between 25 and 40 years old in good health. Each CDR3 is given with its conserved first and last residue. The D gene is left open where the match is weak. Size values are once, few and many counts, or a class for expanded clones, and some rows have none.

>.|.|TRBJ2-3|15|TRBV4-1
CASSQVRFEVDTQYF
TGCGCCAGCAGCCAAGTAAGGTTCGAGGTCGATACGCAGTATTTT
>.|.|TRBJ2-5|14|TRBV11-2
CASSLEWVKETQYF
TGTGCCAGCAGCTTAGAATGGGTTAAGGAGACCCAGTACTTC
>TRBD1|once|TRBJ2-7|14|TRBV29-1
CSVASGQGIYEQYF
TGCAGCGTTGCATCGGGACAGGGGATCTACGAGCAGTACTTC
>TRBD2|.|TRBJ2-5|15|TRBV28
CASIQAGEGQETQYF
TGTGCCAGCATTCAGGCTGGGGAGGGGCAAGAGACCCAGTACTTC
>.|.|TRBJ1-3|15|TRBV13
CASSQDLHSGNTIYF
TGTGCCAGCAGCCAGGACCTCCACTCTGGAAACACCATATATTTT
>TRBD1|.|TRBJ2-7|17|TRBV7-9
CASSGTGTGANSYEQYF
TGTGCCAGCAGCGGGACCGGGACAGGGGCCAACTCCTACGAGCAGTACTTC
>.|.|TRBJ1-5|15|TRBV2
CASSESGYSNQPQHF
TGTGCCAGCAGTGAATCGGGGTATAGCAATCAGCCCCAGCATTTT
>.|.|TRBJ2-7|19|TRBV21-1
CASSKEKISGIEGPYEQYF
TGTGCCAGCAGCAAAGAGAAGATTAGCGGGATAGAGGGCCCCTACGAGCAGTACTTC
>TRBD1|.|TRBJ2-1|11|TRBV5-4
CASSGDRSLFF
TGTGCCAGCAGCGGGGACAGGAGCCTTTTCTTC
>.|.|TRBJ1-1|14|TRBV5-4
CASSPPGARAEAFF
TGTGCCAGCAGCCCCCCCGGGGCCAGGGCTGAAGCTTTCTTT
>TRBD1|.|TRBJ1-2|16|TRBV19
CASTKQDRVWYAGYTF
TGTGCCAGTACAAAGCAGGACAGGGTATGGTATGCTGGCTACACCTTC
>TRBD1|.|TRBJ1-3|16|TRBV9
CASSGWEGQAPPTIYF
TGTGCCAGCAGCGGCTGGGAGGGACAGGCCCCTCCGACCATATATTTT
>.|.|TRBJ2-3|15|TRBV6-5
CASSYSGSSTDTQYF
TGTGCCAGCAGTTACTCGGGCTCTAGCACAGATACGCAGTATTTT
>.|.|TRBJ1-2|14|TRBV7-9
CASSSESGYYGYTF
TGTGCCAGCAGCTCCGAGTCCGGGTACTATGGCTACACCTTC
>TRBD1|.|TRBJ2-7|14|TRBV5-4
CASSFAGGPYEQYF
TGTGCCAGCAGCTTCGCAGGGGGCCCTTACGAGCAGTACTTC
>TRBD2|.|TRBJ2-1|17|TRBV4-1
CASSHRPQRESYNEQFF
TGCGCCAGCAGCCACCGCCCCCAGCGGGAGTCCTACAATGAGCAGTTCTTC
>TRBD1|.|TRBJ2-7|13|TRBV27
CASKPWTGSEQYF
TGTGCCAGTAAACCTTGGACAGGGAGTGAGCAGTACTTC
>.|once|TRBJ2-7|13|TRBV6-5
CASSWDTSYEQYF
TGTGCCAGCAGTTGGGACACCTCCTACGAGCAGTACTTC